The following is a T cell receptor (beta chain) sequence with its context. Its matching antigen is unknown. CDR1 is SNHLY, CDR2 FYNNEI, per germline. The CDR3 is 13 amino acids. The data belong to a study of monozygotic twins with inflammatory bowel disease. Broader study findings: Background noise in patient repertoires may stem from differing immunosuppressive treatments.

Total RNA, at roughly 3,700 ng, went into every TCR library. TCRdb reprocessed the 5' RACE reads, with one entry per CDR3 protein and no DNA. The ten most abundant clones cover less than 2% of a sample with 190,000 or so distinct CDR3 sequences. This receptor was identified in a human donor with ulcerative colitis or Crohn's disease, or a healthy co-twin of an affected twin (not recorded which). The specimen sequenced was blood. This chain connects TRBV2 to TRBJ1-2. CDR3 region: CASRVDINYGYTF.